The 23 T cell receptor beta chains below all came from one sample that was sequenced in a study of regulatory T cells in long-lasting Graves disease. Sequencing libraries for TCR beta were prepared with iRepertoire HTBI primers and Arm-PCR of CDR3 regions. One entry per CDR3 protein results from TCRdb running MiXCR on the multiplex PCR reads. The sample yields 400,000 to 500,000 distinct CDR3 sequences, 15% seen once. The time point is: newly diagnosed GD, antithyroid drugs for less than 3 months. Construction of the TCR library relied on RNA isolated from PBMCs. These data were also filed under a second study, of T cells in Graves' hyperthyroidism and ophthalmopathy.

Sequenced here: peripheral blood mononuclear cells (PBMCs), sampled at new diagnosis, from a patient treated with antithyroid drugs. The source of these receptors is a woman aged 40 to 50 with Graves disease.

This clonotype was seen many times. This chain joins TRBV20-1 and TRBJ2-5, with TRBD2 identical over 9 bases. From germline, CDR1 is DFQATT and CDR2 SNEGSKA (reference sequence). The CDR3 sequence is 16 residues long. V shed 4 bases and J 7 bases; nucleotides not matched to a gene: 16. CDR3: CSANPPGLAGSGTQYF. The CDR3 DNA is TGCAGTGCTAACCCCCCCGGGCTAGCGGGGTCCGGGACCCAGTACTTC.

This clonotype showed up just a few times. The rearrangement links TRBV6-1 to TRBJ1-1; TRBD1 aligns across 7 bases. V gave up 6 bases and J gave up 5 bases; unmatched junction bases: 6. Germline CDR1 is MNHNS and CDR2 is SASEGT. The CDR3 runs to 13 residues. CDR3 nucleotides: TGTGCCAGCAGGACAGGGTACTCTACTGAAGCTTTCTTT. Its protein product is CASRTGYSTEAFF.

In its sample, this clonotype was seen a few times. CDR3 DNA sequence: TGTGCCAGCAGTTTCTCAGGGGCCCTCTACGAGCAGTACTTC. It encodes CASSFSGALYEQYF. The chain carries TRBV28 and TRBJ2-7, with a possible D match to TRBD1 (6 bases). The V and J ends lost 3 bases and 3 bases respectively, with 12 bases between them. Germline CDR1 and CDR2: MDHEN and SYDVKM. The CDR3 extends over 14 amino acids.

This clonotype was found many times. The chain joins TRBV5-1 to TRBJ2-2; maybe TRBD1 (6 bases). Germline CDR1 and CDR2: SGHRS and YFSETQ. CDR3 length equals 14 residues. V lost 0 bases, J lost 7 bases, and 10 bases lay in between. The CDR3, as DNA: TGCGCCAGCAGCTTGGCCCAGGGGAGCGGGGAGCTGTTTTTT. This gives the protein CASSLAQGSGELFF.

The rearrangement uses TRBV15 and TRBJ2-2, with TRBD2 matching 7 bases. The trim removed 3 bases at V and 4 bases at J, leaving 5 bases unmatched. Germline lookup yields CDR1 LNHNV and CDR2 YYDKDF (reference sequence). The CDR3 has 15 amino acids. The CDR3 DNA is TGTGCCACCAGCAGTACGCGGGAGTTCACCGGGGAGCTGTTTTTT. It is translated as CATSSTREFTGELFF.

Turning to this clonotype: A far larger clone is just one base off, so this is likely a read error. This rearrangement joins TRBV2 to TRBJ2-1, with D tentatively TRBD1 or TRBD2 (5 bases each). The J call may be incorrect, as the DNA end agrees better with TRBJ2-7. The CDR3 has 16 amino acids. CDR1 SNHLY and CDR2 FYNNEI come from the germline V gene. The CDR3 sequence: CASSVTSGASRYEQYF. CDR3 DNA sequence: TGTGCCAGCAGCGTTACTTCCGGGGCTAGTCGGTACGAGCAGTACTTC.

This clonotype has more than one count but fewer than ten. This chain connects TRBV28 to TRBJ2-7, with TRBD2 matching over 8 bases. The germline gives CDR1 MDHEN, CDR2 SYDVKM. The CDR3 runs to 18 residues. V dropped 3 bases and J dropped 0; count of bases not matched to a gene: 13. This CDR3 is CASSFGGGGHFNSYEQYF. CDR3 nucleotide sequence: TGTGCCAGCAGTTTCGGGGGGGGGGGACACTTCAACTCCTACGAGCAGTACTTC.

The V and J genes are TRBV29-1 and TRBJ1-3; no firm D call. The CDR3 length is 11 residues. V dropped 4 bases and J dropped 4 bases, with 5 bases sitting between them. Germline CDR1 reads SQVTM; CDR2 reads ANQGSEA. CDR3 protein: CSVGVGNTIYF. The CDR3 nucleotides are TGCAGCGTTGGTGTGGGAAACACCATATATTTT.

This clonotype was found many times. This sequence joins TRBV12-3 or TRBV12-4 and TRBJ2-4; D possibly corresponds to TRBD2 (7 bases). V shed 7 bases and J shed 6 bases, with 16 bases lying between them. The CDR3 is made up of 14 amino acids. CDR3 sequence reads: CASINRASGNIQYF. CDR3 bases: TGTGCCAGCATCAACAGGGCTAGCGGAAACATTCAGTACTTC.

This clonotype was recorded at least ten times. The chain has TRBV15 and TRBJ2-1; D remains ambiguous. The CDR3 extends over 17 amino acids. Trimming took 0 bases from V and 0 from J, leaving 12 bases between them. Germline-derived CDR1 and CDR2 are LNHNV and YYDKDF (reference sequence). For the CDR3, the DNA is TGTGCCACCAGCAGAGATTCATTGGCGGCCTCCTACAATGAGCAGTTCTTC. Its translation is CATSRDSLAASYNEQFF.

This clonotype was recorded many times. V and J are TRBV3-1 and TRBJ2-1; tentative D call: TRBD2 (5 bases). Germline V lookup: CDR1 LGHDT, CDR2 YNNKEL (reference sequence). The CDR3 is 14 residues long. Trimming removed 4 bases at V and 8 bases at J, with 15 bases between. CDR3 residues: CASSLMDGSDEQFF. In DNA, the CDR3 is TGTGCCAGCAGCCTGATGGACGGTAGCGATGAGCAGTTCTTC.

This clonotype was counted ten times or more. This chain uses TRBV19 with TRBJ1-5, with unresolved D. The germline CDR1 and CDR2 sequences are LNHDA and SQIVND (reference sequence). Trimming pared 7 bases from V and 0 bases from J, leaving 16 bases between. The CDR3 contains 16 residues. Here the CDR3 DNA reads TGTGCCAGTACCGATCGCCGAGGGTATAGCAATCAGCCCCAGCATTTT. This codes for CASTDRRGYSNQPQHF.

This clonotype was detected a few times. The chain combines TRBV27 with TRBJ2-1; perhaps TRBD2 as D (5 bases). This CDR3 has 15 amino acids. V shed 3 bases and J shed 0 bases, with 9 bases lying between them. Germline V gene data show CDR1 as MNHEY and CDR2 as SMNVEV (reference sequence). CDR3 amino acids: CASSFQRSSYNEQFF. CDR3 sequence (DNA): TGTGCCAGCAGTTTCCAGCGGAGCTCCTACAATGAGCAGTTCTTC.

This clonotype was recorded a few times. The chain has TRBV9 and TRBJ2-3; D may be TRBD2 (6 bases). Trimming pared 3 bases from V and 1 base from J, leaving 24 bases between. The V gene's germline CDR1 is SGDLS and CDR2 YYNGEE. The CDR3 loop spans 19 amino acids. The CDR3 nucleotides read TGTGCCAGCAGCGAAGGAGGGTTTGGAGGACCTTTAGGCACAGATACGCAGTATTTT. Protein product: CASSEGGFGGPLGTDTQYF.

The V and J genes are TRBV9 and TRBJ2-1; D may be TRBD1 (6 bases). The CDR3 runs 15 residues. Germline values: CDR1 SGDLS, CDR2 YYNGEE. V was pared by 0 bases and J by 0 bases, with 7 bases between. The CDR3 region is CASSVETGSYNEQFF. As DNA, the CDR3 is TGTGCCAGCAGCGTAGAGACAGGCTCCTACAATGAGCAGTTCTTC.

This clonotype was detected ten times or more. The chain recombines TRBV11-2 with TRBJ2-1, with 10 bases aligning to TRBD1. V was pared by 1 base and J by 9 bases, with 9 bases of the junction left unmatched. The CDR3 is 16 residues long. Germline assignment: CDR1 SGHAT and CDR2 FQNNGV. CDR3 residues: CASSLAVMTGGGEQFF. CDR3 DNA sequence: TGTGCCAGCAGCTTAGCCGTGATGACAGGGGGCGGTGAGCAGTTCTTC.

This clonotype was observed at least ten times. The chain uses TRBV7-9 and TRBJ2-5; TRBD2 is a possible D gene (6 bases). The CDR3 is made up of 14 amino acids. V was clipped by 2 bases and J by 7 bases, with 14 bases between them. Germline V gene sequence: CDR1 SEHNR, CDR2 FQNEAQ (reference sequence). The CDR3 loop is CASSLNLLGGTQYF. CDR3 DNA: TGTGCCAGCAGCTTAAACTTACTGGGGGGGACCCAGTACTTC.

This clonotype was seen only a few times. The chain couples TRBV12-3 or TRBV12-4 to TRBJ2-1; D possibly corresponds to TRBD2 (5 bases). Trimming left V 3 bases short and J 3 bases short, with 6 bases between. The CDR3 length is 13 residues. Here the CDR3 reads CASSLRDYNEQFF. In DNA form, the CDR3 reads TGTGCCAGCAGTTTGAGGGACTACAATGAGCAGTTCTTC.

This clonotype was seen many times. The J gene is TRBJ2-5, the V gene TRBV11-2; 14 bases map to TRBD2. From germline, CDR1 is SGHAT and CDR2 FQNNGV. This CDR3 is built from 16 residues. The V segment lost 6 bases and the J segment 4 bases; nucleotides outside the gene matches: 7. CDR3 coding DNA: TGTGCCAGCAGGGACGGGACTAGCGGGAGTGGAGAGACCCAGTACTTC. Amino acid sequence: CASRDGTSGSGETQYF.

Written as DNA, the CDR3 is TGTGCCAGCAGTGAAGCGAGATCCACTGAAGCTTTCTTT. Amino acid sequence: CASSEARSTEAFF. The V gene is TRBV6-1, the J gene TRBJ1-1; D gene uncertain. There are 13 residues in the CDR3. Trimming took off 0 bases at V and 4 bases at J, with 6 bases between the two ends. The germline V gene encodes CDR1 MNHNS and CDR2 SASEGT.

Ten or more counts support this clonotype. The rearrangement links TRBV12-3 or TRBV12-4 to TRBJ2-1, with TRBD2 identical over 7 bases. The CDR3 is 16 residues long. The ends lost 8 bases at V and 6 bases at J; junction bases unmatched: 16. For the CDR3, the DNA is TGTGCCAGCGGTCGACCGGGGGGTATTGAGTCCAATGAGCAGTTCTTC. This translates into CASGRPGGIESNEQFF.

This rearrangement joins TRBV7-2 to TRBJ1-5; D uncertain. CDR1 is SGHTA and CDR2 is FQGNSA in the germline V gene. The germline V and J ends were trimmed by 4 bases and 5 bases, with 6 bases remaining between them. This CDR3 has 12 amino acids. The CDR3 spells CASSWADQPQHF. The CDR3 region has the DNA TGTGCCAGCAGCTGGGCTGATCAGCCCCAGCATTTT.

At least ten counts were recorded for this clonotype. The J gene is TRBJ2-5, the V gene TRBV29-1; 7 nucleotides match TRBD1. CDR3 length: 13 residues. Germline V gene data show CDR1 as SQVTM and CDR2 as ANQGSEA. The junction had 1 base not matched to a gene; V was cut back by 3 bases and J by 0 bases. For the CDR3, the DNA is TGCAGCGTTGAGAGGGGGCACCAAGAGACCCAGTACTTC. This codes for CSVERGHQETQYF. Full variable domain (outside the CDR3, taken from reference TRBV29-1 and TRBJ2-5): SAVISQKPSRDICQRGTSLTIQCQVDSQVTMMFWYRQQPGQSLTLIATANQGSEATYESGFVIDKFPISRPNLTFSTLTVSNMSPEDSSIYLCSVERGHQETQYFGPGTRLLVL.